Listed here are 16 T cell receptor beta chains from one sample, sequenced in a study of Ad26.COV2.S vaccination and SARS-CoV-2 variants. Data came from immunoSEQ multiplex PCR; TCRdb stores just in-frame clones and leaves some out. This sample has roughly 100,000 clones, with roughly 75% found just once. The sequences come from peripheral blood, collected after recovery from COVID-19. The source of these receptors is a human donor who had recovered from COVID-19.

This clone has a handful of counts. The chain employs TRBV4-2 and TRBJ1-5; no reliable D call. The CDR3 length is 16 residues. V dropped 0 bases and J dropped 0 bases, with 9 bases sitting between them. Germline V gene lookup returns CDR1 LGHNA and CDR2 YNFKEQ. CDR3 amino acids: CASSQDRAGSNQPQHF. The CDR3 DNA sequence: TGTGCCAGCAGCCAAGATCGAGCCGGTAGCAATCAGCCCCAGCATTTT.

This clone was recorded once. The CDR3 nucleotides are TGCGCCAGCGGCCTGGGACAGGGTCTTTCCTACGAGCAGTACTTC. This translates into CASGLGQGLSYEQYF. The chain links TRBV5-1 to TRBJ2-7; TRBD1 agrees at 9 bases. V lost 7 bases, J lost 1 base, and 9 bases stayed unmatched. The CDR3 has 15 residues. Germline values: CDR1 SGHRS, CDR2 YFSETQ.

This clone was counted between two and nine times. This chain links TRBV19 with TRBJ2-1; 15 bases are shared with TRBD2. Germline CDR1 is LNHDA and CDR2 is SQIVND (reference sequence). Losses at the gene ends were 5 bases for V and 10 bases for J; bases not matched to a gene: 9. The length of the CDR3 is 16 residues. CDR3 in DNA: TGTGCCAGTAGTCCCAAGGGACTAGCGGGGGGTCGAGAGCAGTTCTTC. Protein sequence: CASSPKGLAGGREQFF. Variable domain in full (rest from reference TRBV19 and TRBJ2-1): DGGITQSPKYLFRKEGQNVTLSCEQNLNHDAMYWYRQDPGQGLRLIYYSQIVNDFQKGDIAEGYSVSREKKESFPLTVTSAQKNPTAFYLCASSPKGLAGGREQFFGPGTRLTVL.

The chain is built from TRBV7-7 and TRBJ2-1; possibly TRBD2 for D (6 bases). CDR3 length equals 15 residues. CDR1 is SSHAT, CDR2 FNYEAQ, per germline (reference sequence). V shed 5 bases and J shed 8 bases, with 19 bases lying between them. CDR3 loop: CASSLFMGGEHEQFF. DNA of the CDR3: TGTGCCAGCAGCCTTTTTATGGGGGGTGAACATGAGCAGTTCTTC. The whole variable domain, remainder taken from reference TRBV7-7 and TRBJ2-1, is GAGVSQSPRYKVTKRGQDVTLRCDPISSHATLYWYQQALGQGPEFLTYFNYEAQPDKSGLPSDRFSAERPEGSISTLTIQRTEQRDSAMYRCASSLFMGGEHEQFFGPGTRLTVL.

The chain links TRBV27 to TRBJ2-6; D may match TRBD1 or TRBD2 (5 bases each). V lost 5 bases, J lost 0 bases, and 26 bases lay in between. The length of the CDR3 is 21 residues. Germline lookup yields CDR1 MNHEY and CDR2 SMNVEV (reference sequence). The CDR3 region is CASSPPGTGHLRASGANVLTF. CDR3 coding DNA: TGTGCCAGCAGTCCTCCGGGAACAGGTCACCTCAGGGCCTCTGGGGCCAACGTCCTGACTTTC.

The V gene is TRBV29-1, the J gene TRBJ1-2, with D perhaps matching TRBD1 (6 bases). There are 13 residues in the CDR3. Per germline, CDR1 SQVTM and CDR2 ANQGSEA. Trimming took 0 bases from V and 7 from J, leaving 12 bases between them. The CDR3 spells CSVEEMTGAGYTF. The CDR3, as DNA: TGCAGCGTTGAAGAGATGACAGGCGCTGGCTACACCTTC. Variable domain in full (rest from reference TRBV29-1 and TRBJ1-2): SAVISQKPSRDICQRGTSLTIQCQVDSQVTMMFWYRQQPGQSLTLIATANQGSEATYESGFVIDKFPISRPNLTFSTLTVSNMSPEDSSIYLCSVEEMTGAGYTFGSGTRLTVV.

The rearrangement uses TRBV4-1 and TRBJ1-2; 7 positions match TRBD1. The CDR3 has 15 amino acids. With V trimmed by 1 base and J by 5 bases, 7 bases remained unmatched. Germline V gives CDR1 MGHRA, CDR2 YSYEKL. Written as DNA, the CDR3 is TGCGCCAGCAGCCAAGGCCCGGGGACAGCATATGGCTACACCTTC. It is translated as CASSQGPGTAYGYTF.

The chain combines TRBV5-1 with TRBJ2-2, with 7 nucleotides matching TRBD1. This CDR3 is 15 amino acids long. V shed 1 base, J shed 5 bases, and the junction held 5 bases outside the gene matches. Germline values: CDR1 SGHRS, CDR2 YFSETQ. The CDR3 here is CASSLNRGDTGELFF. CDR3 coding DNA: TGCGCCAGCAGCTTGAACAGGGGAGATACCGGGGAGCTGTTTTTT.

The chain joins TRBV3-1 (or the pseudogene TRBV3-2) to TRBJ2-5; no clear D. The V end lost 1 base, the J end lost 2 bases, and 17 bases lay between the germline ends. The CDR3 is 17 residues long. Germline-derived CDR1 and CDR2 are LGHDT and YNNKEL (reference sequence). The CDR3 is CASSQASSIKVQETQYF. The CDR3 nucleotides are TGTGCCAGCAGCCAAGCGTCGTCTATTAAAGTTCAAGAGACCCAGTACTTC.

The chain carries TRBV18 and TRBJ1-5; no clear D. Germline assignment: CDR1 KGHSH and CDR2 LQKENI. Trimming removed 3 bases from V and 6 bases from J, with 12 bases in between. CDR3 length: 14 amino acids. The CDR3 spells CASSPQGARQPQHF. CDR3 sequence (DNA): TGTGCCAGCTCACCTCAAGGAGCCCGTCAGCCCCAGCATTTT.

The chain joins TRBV5-1 to TRBJ1-2; 9 bases match TRBD1. CDR1 is SGHRS and CDR2 is YFSETQ in the germline V gene. Trimming at V came to 3 bases and at J to 8 bases, leaving 8 bases not matched to a gene. CDR3 length equals 14 residues. Here the CDR3 reads CASSSLGQGWGYTF. CDR3 coding DNA: TGCGCCAGCAGCTCCTTGGGACAGGGATGGGGCTACACCTTC.

CDR3: CASSPAGLASGELFF. The CDR3 DNA reads as TGTGCCAGCAGCCCGGCGGGACTAGCGAGCGGGGAGCTGTTTTTT. The rearrangement joins TRBV5-4 to TRBJ2-2; the match to TRBD2 covers 10 bases. The CDR3 runs 15 residues. The J segment lost 7 bases and the V segment lost 4 bases, leaving 7 bases of the junction unmatched. Germline values: CDR1 SGHNT, CDR2 YYREEE (reference sequence). The full variable domain, with the rest looked up from reference TRBV5-4 and TRBJ2-2, is ETGVTQSPTHLIKTRGQQVTLRCSSQSGHNTVSWYQQALGQGPQFIFQYYREEENGRGNFPPRFSGLQFPNYSSELNVNALELDDSALYLCASSPAGLASGELFFGEGSRLTVL.

The chain uses TRBV30 and TRBJ2-3; no clear D. CDR1 and CDR2 from the germline V gene are GTSNPN and SVGIG (reference sequence). This CDR3 has 13 amino acids. V was cut by 2 bases and J by 6 bases, with 12 bases left in between. The CDR3: CAWSLTFLDTQYF. The CDR3 coding sequence is TGTGCCTGGAGTCTAACCTTCCTGGATACGCAGTATTTT.

V and J are TRBV11-2 and TRBJ2-3; D possibly uses TRBD1 or TRBD2 (6 bases each). This CDR3 contains 17 residues. The germline V gene encodes CDR1 SGHAT and CDR2 FQNNGV. The V and J ends lost 2 bases and 0 bases respectively, with 15 bases between them. The CDR3 sequence is CASSLWVGGPSTDTQYF. The CDR3 bases are TGTGCCAGCAGCTTATGGGTGGGGGGCCCTAGCACAGATACGCAGTATTTT.

This sequence joins TRBV11-2 and TRBJ2-1, with TRBD2 matching 9 bases. Germline V lookup: CDR1 SGHAT, CDR2 FQNNGV. V shed 5 bases, J shed 3 bases, and the junction held 8 bases outside the gene matches. CDR3 length: 16 amino acids. CDR3 residues: CASSARGGDYYNEQFF. The CDR3 nucleotides read TGTGCCAGCAGCGCCCGCGGGGGGGACTACTACAATGAGCAGTTCTTC.

This clone was seen a few times. J is TRBJ2-2 and V is TRBV4-1; D remains ambiguous. The CDR3 runs 17 residues. The ends were cut back, 1 base at V and 3 bases at J, with 15 bases in the middle. Germline CDR1 and CDR2: MGHRA and YSYEKL. The CDR3: CASSQGAASDDTGELFF. The CDR3 coding sequence is TGCGCCAGCAGCCAAGGGGCAGCCTCGGATGACACCGGGGAGCTGTTTTTT.